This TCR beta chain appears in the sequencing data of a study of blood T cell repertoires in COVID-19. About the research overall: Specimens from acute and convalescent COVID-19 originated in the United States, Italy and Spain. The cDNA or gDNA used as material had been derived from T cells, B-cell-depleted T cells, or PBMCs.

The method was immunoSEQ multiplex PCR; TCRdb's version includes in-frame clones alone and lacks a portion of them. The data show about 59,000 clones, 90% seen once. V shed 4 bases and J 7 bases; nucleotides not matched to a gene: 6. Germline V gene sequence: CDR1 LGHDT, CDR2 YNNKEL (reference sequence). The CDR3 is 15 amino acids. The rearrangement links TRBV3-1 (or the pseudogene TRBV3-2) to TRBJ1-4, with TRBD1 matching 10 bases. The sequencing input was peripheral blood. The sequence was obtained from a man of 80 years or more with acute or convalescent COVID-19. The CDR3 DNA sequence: TGTGCCAGCAGCCCAATCGGGACAGGGGCTGAAAAACTGTTTTTT. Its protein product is CASSPIGTGAEKLFF.